What follows describes a single T cell receptor (beta chain). Its antigen is still unknown. A much larger clone lies one base from this, so it may be a read error. The cohort comprised 550 to 700 healthy bone marrow donors. All cohort members were sampled while nominally healthy, although unrecorded immune exposures were likely present. The donor was CMV seronegative and was included in the group of 352 seronegative cohort members. Each donor provided a peripheral blood sample, and peripheral blood mononuclear cells were used for TCR beta sequencing. The Qiagen DNeasy Blood Extraction Kit was used to extract genomic DNA from the blood cell samples. This record comes from a study of cytomegalovirus exposure and HLA in healthy donors (dated by TCRdb to 2016 to 2017). Notes on the research overall: An earlier analysis of 587 of the donors reported roughly 300 Gb of sequence data and 95 million to 130 million unique TCR beta sequences obtained from some 200 million T cells. The study aimed to test whether signatures of past pathogen exposure could be identified by cataloging public T cell receptors. The genetic ancestry cluster associated with self-reported Caucasian donors included roughly four fifths of the roughly 400 genotyped donors. In addition to the first cohort of 666 subjects, a separate validation cohort of under 150 different subjects was used. A later genetic analysis used genome-wide SNP genotypes for about three fifths of the 666 donors, treating that subset as a discovery cohort. Because of strong linkage in the cohort, 4 to 6 DR-DQ haplotypes were treated as single units for association and clustering. The study used immunosequencing to profile the T cell repertoires of several hundred subjects and linked those repertoires to cytomegalovirus serostatus. To predict cytomegalovirus infection status, the study brought together high-throughput TCR immunosequencing, statistical association of individual TCRs with disease status, and machine learning. A later analysis re-examined previously published TCR beta repertoires from hundreds of donors and added high-resolution HLA genotyping to investigate patterns of TCR occurrence. Across around 400 genotyped donors of the cohort, an average of roughly 230,000 unique TCR beta nucleotide sequences per donor were sequenced, and roughly 20% of those sequences were non-productive. An earlier analysis of approximately 640 of the donors applied high-throughput TCR beta sequencing to assess whether each TCR beta V gene segment acted as functional or pseudogenic. Approximately 330 gigabases of sequencing data and about 92 million unique TCR sequences made up an early release that covered around 640 HLA-typed donors. Class I and class II HLA loci were covered by the typing at four-digit resolution. Typing coverage varied by locus: roughly 620-640 donors for A, B, C, DRB1 and DQB1; roughly 520 for DQA1; more than 600 for DPA1; 450 to 480 for DPB1. Donor age, sex, ethnicity and CMV serostatus were collected together with the repertoire data. In the later analysis, no new phenotypic data were used to find candidate immune exposures; instead, reliance was placed on TCR beta sequences and their occurrence across donors. All discovery cohort repertoires had been generated on a single sequencing platform. Study-wide conclusions, independent of this receptor: According to a later genetic analysis, donors in an Asian-associated ancestry cluster had fewer N-insertions in productive TCRs than the approximately 710-donor mean. According to a later analysis, TCR association rates differed among HLA loci, with DRB1 alleles showing the most associated TCRs and HLA-C alleles showing the fewest. Broadly in line with IMGT annotations, most TCR beta V segments showed up in productive rearrangements about 87% or about 30% of the time in an earlier analysis of several hundred of the donors. Specific HLA alleles were associated with 15,000 to 20,000 TCR beta sequences at a false discovery rate of 0.05 in a later analysis. A few of the identified cytomegalovirus-associated TCR beta chains were confirmed in vitro to be specific for cytomegalovirus antigens. A cluster of highly shared sequence variants was judged likely to represent a technical artifact of the sequencing pipeline. In a later analysis, HLA-associated TCR beta chains showed more clonal expansion and lower generation probabilities than non-associated chains that were equally common. V-gene and J-gene trimming of TCR beta chains was associated with a missense DCLRE1C variant in a later genetic analysis, and the association was replicated in an independent cohort. The study listed over 150 TCR beta chains as associated with cytomegalovirus. Correlated functional status among segregating V segments might be attributable to linkage disequilibrium, but an unknown experimental factor could not be ruled out. The cohort was sequenced for TCR beta chains only, and without alpha or paired-chain data the features that could be detected were limited. It was suggested by the authors that the approach could potentially be generalized to other disease states and immunological phenotypes. The presence/absence analyses assumed that sequencing depth was roughly uniform across donors, and that assumption may not be true. Because some donors lacked HLA typing at each locus, the association tests relied only on the typed subset. Because counts were too low, approximately 15 rarely observed V segments, including chromosome 9 orphons, were excluded from the earlier analysis of 587 of the donors. Some IMGT-functional V segments, including TRBV6-2 and TRBV6-3, could not be told apart with the 87-base-pair reads, so those segments were excluded. In both the original and validation cohorts, the classifier was reported to diagnose cytomegalovirus status with high specificity and sensitivity. Several of the top co-occurrence clusters appeared to be linked to parvovirus B19, influenza, CMV and Epstein-Barr virus, according to a later analysis. While some public TCRs were present in many individuals, most TCR sequences turned up only very rarely across donors. According to a later analysis, most CMV-associated TCR beta chains appeared to be HLA-restricted, and the HLA associations seemed to be driven largely by CMV exposure. The only immune exposure information available for the cohort was CMV serostatus. When HLA alleles, especially DR and DQ, strongly co-occurred, attributing TCR associations to individual alleles was difficult. A further reported finding was that TCR beta sequences accurately predicted the HLA-A and HLA-B alleles for most subjects in the first cohort.

Library construction relied on the immunoSEQ multiplex PCR assay. A mixture of 60 forward primers for TCR Vbeta segments and 13 reverse primers for TCR Jbeta segments was used in the multiplex PCR. The CDR3 region of rearranged TCR beta genes was amplified from genomic DNA with a multiplex PCR assay. Amplified TCR beta libraries were sequenced as 87-base-pair reads on the Illumina HiSeq System. The authors' analysis ran thus. A later analysis tallied 75 million to 95 million unique TCR beta chains across the roughly 610 repertoires, and some 10 million of those chains were shared by two or more donors. To remove PCR and sequencing errors, raw reads were error-corrected and collapsed into unique sequences using a nearest-neighbor algorithm that merged closely related sequences. Alignment of CDR3 sequences to IMGT reference sequences was used to assign V, D and J gene segments. Each retained sequence needed at least a six-nucleotide match to both a V gene segment and a J gene segment. Rearrangements were called productive when the CDR3 lacked stop codons and stayed in frame with V and J; all others were non-productive. Following IMGT convention, CDR3 was defined as the stretch from the second conserved V-encoded cysteine to the conserved J-encoded phenylalanine. The earlier analysis of about 610 of the donors excluded sequences that lacked an unambiguous match to a single V gene segment. An earlier analysis of fewer than 750 of the donors called V segments functional above 56.7% productive rearrangements and segregating when the between-donor standard deviation exceeded 5%. To diagnose cytomegalovirus status from the catalog of TCR beta chain sequences, a statistical classification framework was built. A later analysis assigned V and J genes by comparing TCR nucleotide sequences with IMGT/GENE-DB human TR gene sequences. In a later analysis, CDR3 sequences and most-parsimonious VDJ recombination scenarios were assigned using the TCRdist pipeline. A later analysis defined each TCR beta chain by its CDR3 amino acid sequence plus V-gene family, and excluded reads lacking a unique V-gene family. To address suspected cross-contamination and a sequencing artifact, a later analysis removed approximately 590 highly shared, low-generation-probability nucleotide sequences. For each public chain, a later analysis derived a clonal expansion index from normalized ranks of inferred template counts within each repertoire. A later analysis computed generation probabilities with a VDJ recombination model fitted to out-of-frame rearrangements, and checked the results against IGoR. A later analysis scored TCR-TCR, TCR-HLA and TCR-CMV co-occurrence with hypergeometric tests, applying a repertoire-size bias correction to TCR pairs. False discovery rates were estimated in a later analysis by permuting HLA or CMV assignments 20 times. In a later analysis, co-occurring TCRs were grouped with DBSCAN, and TCRdist sequence similarity was added when clustering was performed within HLA-allele-positive subsets. Co-occurrence clustering excluded repertoires with fewer than 30,000 or more than 120,000 public chains, plus five with anomalous nucleotide sharing. TCRdb took over this immuneACCESS table, retaining in-frame rearrangements with V and J assigned. Such tables are incomplete; in checked studies, under half of the missing clones stem from an unresolved V gene, and the remainder is unexplained. V, J and clone size are taken as reported in that table, and D and trimming were inferred from the DNA itself. The sample table lists about 160,000 clones, around four fifths of them with a count of one. Roughly 1.9% of the sample is held by the ten biggest clonotypes.

From cysteine to phenylalanine, the CDR3 is 14 amino acids long. Only the CDR3 part of the read is kept: 42 bases, read in frame from the first base. After removal of 3 bases from V and 5 bases from J, the junction retains 1 base not matched to a gene. CDR1 and CDR2, per the germline V gene (reference sequence), are SEHNR and FQNEAQ. The specimen sequenced was PBMCs. The chain is assembled from TRBV7-9 and TRBJ1-5, with 10 bases in between that match TRBD1. This TCR was sampled from a female donor in good health and CMV-seronegative. The CDR3 region has the sequence CASSLGQGYQPQHF. The DNA sequence is as follows: TGTGCCAGCAGCTTGGGACAGGGGTATCAGCCCCAGCATTTT.